A selection of T cell receptor beta chains follows, all from one sample in a study of T cell responses to AZD1222 COVID-19 vaccine. The table came from immunoSEQ multiplex PCR; TCRdb's copy has only in-frame clones and leaves some out. The table shows about 120,000 clones, with just under 90% occurring only once. Material: peripheral blood, obtained on day 0 of AZD1222 vaccination. Receptor source: an adult in good health. Each CDR3 is given with its conserved first and last residue. The D gene is left open where the match is weak. Size tells how often a clone was seen (once, few, many) or the class of an expanded clone, and some rows leave it out.

D	V	size	J	DNA	CDR3
-	TRBV5-8	-	TRBJ1-1	TGTGCCAGCAGCCGCTTAATTCTCACTGAAGCTTTCTTT	CASSRLILTEAFF
-	TRBV29-1	-	TRBJ1-4	TGCAGCGCGGTGGGGGTTGCAACTAATGAAAAACTGTTTTTT	CSAVGVATNEKLFF
-	TRBV18	-	TRBJ1-1	TGTGCCAGCTCAGCTACACTCAACACTGAAGCTTTCTTT	CASSATLNTEAFF
-	TRBV28	-	TRBJ1-4	TGTGCCAGCAGTAACCAGAGGGCTAATGAAAAACTGTTTTTT	CASSNQRANEKLFF
TRBD1	TRBV12-3/TRBV12-4	-	TRBJ1-5	TGTGCCAGTCAGACAGGGAATCAGCCCCAGCATTTT	CASQTGNQPQHF
-	TRBV12-3/TRBV12-4	-	TRBJ1-1	TGTGCCAGCAGTCGTGTCGGGACTGAAGCTTTCTTT	CASSRVGTEAFF
-	TRBV7-9	-	TRBJ2-3	TGTGCCAGCAACATTCAGGAGGATACGCAGTATTTT	CASNIQEDTQYF
TRBD1	TRBV5-4	-	TRBJ1-2	TGTGCCAGCAGCTTGAGGGACAGGGTTCACCTCTATGGCTACACCTTC	CASSLRDRVHLYGYTF
-	TRBV5-6	-	TRBJ1-3	TGTGCCAGCAGCTTGGGATTTTTCTCTGGAAACACCATATATTTT	CASSLGFFSGNTIYF
TRBD1	TRBV4-2	-	TRBJ1-2	TGTGCCAGCAGCGACGACAGGGTAGAATATGGCTACACCTTC	CASSDDRVEYGYTF
TRBD1	TRBV29-1	-	TRBJ1-2	TGCAGCGTTACAGGACAGGGAGGCGACTATGGCTACACCTTC	CSVTGQGGDYGYTF
TRBD2	TRBV5-1	-	TRBJ2-3	TGCGCCAGCAGCCCCCCCACTAGCGGTAGCACAGATACGCAGTATTTT	CASSPPTSGSTDTQYF
-	TRBV5-1	-	TRBJ2-5	TGCGCCAGCAGCAGTCGGACAGCTCAAGAGACCCAGTACTTC	CASSSRTAQETQYF
-	TRBV27	-	TRBJ1-3	TGTGCCAGCAGTTTGACGGCAGGCCTTAGAAACACCATATATTTT	CASSLTAGLRNTIYF
-	TRBV2	-	TRBJ2-2	TGTGCCAGCATCTTCACCGGGGAGCTGTTTTTT	CASIFTGELFF
TRBD1	TRBV19	-	TRBJ1-6	TGTGCCAGTAGGCTCGGGACAGGGGCGTCACCCCTCCACTTT	CASRLGTGASPLHF
-	TRBV30	-	TRBJ1-2	TGTGCCTGGAGTGTGGTCAGCGCTAACTATGGCTACACCTTC	CAWSVVSANYGYTF
-	TRBV7-9	-	TRBJ1-2	TGTGCCACCTGGGGGAATAACTATGGCTACACCTTC	CATWGNNYGYTF
-	TRBV5-4	-	TRBJ2-5	TGTGCCAGCAGCTTGGCCAGGGGAGGGGAGACCCAGTACTTC	CASSLARGGETQYF
-	TRBV28	once	TRBJ2-7	TGTGCCAGCAACACAATGGGCAGGGGAGTGGTCCCGTACTTC	CASNTMGRGVVPYF
-	TRBV28	-	TRBJ2-1	TGTGCCAGCAGTTTGCAGGGGGGTTACAATGAGCAGTTCTTC	CASSLQGGYNEQFF
TRBD1	TRBV25-1	-	TRBJ2-1	TGTGCCAGCAACCCGGACAGGGCGGGCAATGAGCAGTTCTTC	CASNPDRAGNEQFF
-	TRBV7-6	-	TRBJ2-5	TGTGCCAGCAGCTTTTGGGAGACCCAGTACTTC	CASSFWETQYF
-	TRBV11-2	-	TRBJ1-4	TGTGCCAGCAGCCTAAGACGGGATACAACTAATGAAAAACTGTTTTTT	CASSLRRDTTNEKLFF
TRBD1	TRBV6-5	-	TRBJ1-2	TGTGCCAGCAGGGCCTACTCAGGGGGTTATGGCTACACCTTC	CASRAYSGGYGYTF
-	TRBV13	-	TRBJ2-7	TGTGCCAGCAGCTCCCGGGCCCGAGGCGACGAGCAGTACTTC	CASSSRARGDEQYF
TRBD1	TRBV5-1	-	TRBJ2-3	TGCGCCAGGTTGGGGACAGTCGGCACAGATACGCAGTATTTT	CARLGTVGTDTQYF